One sample yielded the 27 T cell receptor beta chains listed below, sequenced in a study of T cell responses to AZD1222 COVID-19 vaccine. Measured with immunoSEQ multiplex PCR; TCRdb has only the in-frame clones, and not every one. The sample yields 95,000 or so clones, approximately 90% seen once. The sequencing here drew on peripheral blood, taken on day 0 of AZD1222 vaccination. The source is an adult in good health.

This clone has a single count. The rearrangement uses TRBV11-2 and TRBJ2-7, with D maybe TRBD2 (5 bases). This CDR3 has 13 residues. Trimming took 4 bases from V and 7 from J, leaving 14 bases between them. The V gene's germline CDR1 is SGHAT and CDR2 FQNNGV. CDR3 in DNA: TGTGCCAGCAGCTCGGACGGTCGGGGTGAGCAGTACTTC. It yields the protein CASSSDGRGEQYF.

This clone is a singleton in its sample. The CDR3 loop is CASSQLGDIYSPLHF. The DNA of the CDR3 is TGTGCCAGCAGCCAACTCGGGGACATATATTCACCCCTCCACTTT. The chain combines TRBV14 with TRBJ1-6, with D possibly being TRBD1 (6 bases). There are 15 residues in the CDR3. The germline V gene encodes CDR1 SGHDN and CDR2 FVKESK. V shed 2 bases and J shed 8 bases, with 13 bases lying between them.

The genes are TRBV9 and TRBJ1-2; D perhaps matches TRBD1 (6 bases). The CDR3 covers 20 residues. CDR1 and CDR2 (germline): SGDLS, YYNGEE. The V gene lost 3 bases and the J gene lost 0 bases, with 27 bases spanning the gap. The CDR3 DNA is TGTGCCAGCAGCGGCGGGGGGCAGGACACCGAGAACCATTCTAACTATGGCTACACCTTC. As protein: CASSGGGQDTENHSNYGYTF.

The CDR3 DNA is TGTGCCAGCACCTTCCGGGGGCAAGAGACCCAGTACTTC. Protein sequence: CASTFRGQETQYF. The chain carries TRBV12-3 or TRBV12-4 and TRBJ2-5, with D tentatively TRBD2 (6 bases). V was cut by 7 bases and J by 2 bases, with 11 bases left in between. The CDR3 length is 13 residues.

The V gene is TRBV20-1, the J gene TRBJ1-1, with no clear D. V lost 3 bases and J lost 6, with 11 bases in between. This CDR3 is built from 12 residues. The germline V gene has CDR1 DFQATT and CDR2 SNEGSKA (reference sequence). CDR3 DNA sequence: TGCAGTGCTAGTGAATGGGGATCTGAAGCTTTCTTT. Amino acids: CSASEWGSEAFF.

V is TRBV28 and J is TRBJ1-5, with TRBD1 matching 8 bases. Germline CDR1 and CDR2: MDHEN and SYDVKM. The V and J ends lost 5 bases and 4 bases, in that order; junction bases with no gene match: 4. This CDR3 is built from 14 residues. The CDR3 loop is CASSGDRGNQPQHF. In DNA form, the CDR3 reads TGTGCCAGCAGTGGCGACAGGGGTAATCAGCCCCAGCATTTT.

This chain connects TRBV10-3 to TRBJ1-2; 12 bases are shared with TRBD1. Germline CDR1 reads ENHRY; CDR2 reads SYGVKD. This CDR3 has 14 residues. J was trimmed by 8 bases and V by 6 bases; bases with no gene match: 7. CDR3 DNA sequence: TGTGCCATCAGGCCGGGACAGGGGGCGCCGGGCTACACCTTC. This encodes CAIRPGQGAPGYTF.

J is TRBJ1-2 and V is TRBV9; 10 bases are shared with TRBD1. Germline CDR1 is SGDLS and CDR2 is YYNGEE. J lost 8 bases, V lost 3 bases, and 7 bases had no gene match. This CDR3 comprises 14 residues. In DNA form, the CDR3 reads TGTGCCAGCAGCGCCCGGGACAGGGGAGGAGGCTACACCTTC. Amino acids: CASSARDRGGGYTF.

This chain's CDR3 is CASSDPGDEKLFF. The CDR3 nucleotides are TGTGCCAGCAGTGACCCAGGGGATGAAAAACTGTTTTTT. V is TRBV25-1 and J is TRBJ1-4; a possible D gene is TRBD1 (6 bases). Germline CDR1 is MGHDK and CDR2 is SYGVNS. The CDR3 covers 13 residues. V lost 3 bases and J lost 6, with 8 bases in between.

The chain carries TRBV2 and TRBJ2-2, with TRBD1 matching 7 bases. Losses at the gene ends were 10 bases for V and 0 bases for J; bases not matched to a gene: 2. CDR3 size: 13 residues. Germline V gene lookup returns CDR1 SNHLY and CDR2 FYNNEI. CDR3 in amino acids: CATGTANTGELFF. CDR3 coding DNA: TGTGCCACCGGGACAGCGAACACCGGGGAGCTGTTTTTT.

V and J are TRBV5-6 and TRBJ2-3; D is possibly TRBD1 (5 bases). The V and J ends lost 3 bases and 4 bases respectively, with 6 bases between them. The CDR3 runs 12 residues. Germline V gene sequence: CDR1 SGHDT, CDR2 YYEEEE. The CDR3 loop is CASSSGSDTQYF. As DNA, the CDR3 is TGTGCCAGCAGCTCAGGGTCAGATACGCAGTATTTT.

The rearrangement joins TRBV7-2 to TRBJ2-5; D not resolved. Germline V gene sequence: CDR1 SGHTA, CDR2 FQGNSA. This CDR3 is 14 amino acids long. The V end was cut by 8 bases, the J end by 0 bases, with 13 bases between. DNA for the CDR3: TGTGCCAGCGCCATGGGTTTAAACCAAGAGACCCAGTACTTC. This translates into CASAMGLNQETQYF.

This clone was found once. This chain joins TRBV5-1 and TRBJ1-1, with D uncertain. Germline V gene data show CDR1 as SGHRS and CDR2 as YFSETQ. The CDR3 contains 16 residues. V was cut by 0 bases and J by 4 bases, with 16 bases left in between. CDR3 in amino acids: CASSLARIVAGTEAFF. CDR3 in DNA: TGCGCCAGCAGCTTGGCCCGGATTGTGGCTGGCACTGAAGCTTTCTTT.

The chain links TRBV30 to TRBJ1-1; D may be TRBD1 (5 bases). The CDR3 totals 14 residues. CDR1 is GTSNPN, CDR2 SVGIG, per germline (reference sequence). With 0 bases removed from V and 0 bases from J, the gap between germline ends came to 8 bases. The CDR3 region is CAWSVGRMNTEAFF. As DNA, the CDR3 is TGTGCCTGGAGTGTGGGACGGATGAACACTGAAGCTTTCTTT.

The CDR3 is CASSPGGGAESYGYTF. The CDR3 DNA follows: TGTGCCAGCAGCCCGGGTGGGGGGGCGGAGAGCTATGGCTACACCTTC. The J gene is TRBJ1-2, the V gene TRBV13; tentatively, D is TRBD1 (6 bases). The CDR3 is made up of 16 amino acids. V lost 5 bases, J lost 4 bases, and 20 bases lay in between. CDR1 is PRHDT and CDR2 is FYEKMQ in the germline V gene (reference sequence). The variable domain in full, completed from reference TRBV13 and TRBJ1-2, reads AAGVIQSPRHLIKEKRETATLKCYPIPRHDTVYWYQQGPGQDPQFLISFYEKMQSDKGSIPDRFSAQQFSDYHSELNMSSLELGDSALYFCASSPGGGAESYGYTFGSGTRLTVV.

The chain combines TRBV5-6 with TRBJ2-1; 13 bases are shared with TRBD2. The CDR3 spans 15 residues. J lost 4 bases, V lost 7 bases, and 5 bases had no gene match. Germline loops: CDR1 SGHDT, CDR2 YYEEEE. The DNA of the CDR3 is TGTGCCAGCCGACCGGGACTAGCGGGGTACAATGAGCAGTTCTTC. Encoded protein: CASRPGLAGYNEQFF.

The chain links TRBV10-2 to TRBJ1-4; D remains unclear. Germline V CDR1 and CDR2: WSHSY, SAAADI. The ends were cut back, 5 bases at V and 4 bases at J, with 14 bases in the middle. The CDR3 is 15 residues long. Here the CDR3 DNA reads TGCGCCAGCAGTCTGGCCGAGGCTGGTAATGAAAAACTGTTTTTT. Encoded protein: CASSLAEAGNEKLFF.

V is TRBV20-1 and J is TRBJ2-7; D may be TRBD2 (6 bases). Per germline, CDR1 DFQATT and CDR2 SNEGSKA (reference sequence). With 7 bases removed from V and 3 bases from J, the gap between germline ends came to 10 bases. This CDR3 has 11 amino acids. As DNA, the CDR3 is TGCAGTGTCGGCGGGGACTACGAGCAGTACTTC. Translating it yields CSVGGDYEQYF.

CDR3 sequence (DNA): TGCGCCAGCAGCCCGGGACGGACCACTAATGAAAAACTGTTTTTT. Its translation: CASSPGRTTNEKLFF. The V call is TRBV4-3, the J call TRBJ1-4; maybe TRBD1 (5 bases). The CDR3 sequence is 15 residues long. Germline-derived CDR1 and CDR2 are LGHNA and YSLEER. With 4 bases removed from V and 2 bases from J, the gap between germline ends came to 11 bases.

The chain links TRBV18 to TRBJ1-1, with 7 bases aligning to TRBD1. Germline V gives CDR1 KGHSH, CDR2 LQKENI. The CDR3 is 14 amino acids. The V and J ends lost 3 bases and 3 bases, in that order; junction bases with no gene match: 4. The CDR3 reads CASSPSRGDTEAFF. The CDR3 DNA reads as TGTGCCAGCTCACCGTCCAGGGGGGACACTGAAGCTTTCTTT.

This chain connects TRBV7-9 to TRBJ2-7, with 7 bases lining up with TRBD1. Germline V gene data show CDR1 as SEHNR and CDR2 as FQNEAQ (reference sequence). The CDR3 spans 13 residues. The ends lost 3 bases at V and 12 bases at J; junction bases unmatched: 11. The CDR3 DNA is TGTGCCAGCAGCTTGAGTGACAGGGTTCGGACGTACTTC. Amino acid sequence: CASSLSDRVRTYF.

V gene TRBV3-1 (or the pseudogene TRBV3-2) combines with J gene TRBJ1-3; D is unclear. Trimming took off 2 bases at V and 0 bases at J, with 14 bases between the two ends. CDR1 LGHDT and CDR2 YNNKEL come from the germline V gene (reference sequence). This CDR3 region has 17 residues. CDR3 DNA: TGTGCCAGCAGCCAAACGACCATAGCAAGCTCTGGAAACACCATATATTTT. Its translation is CASSQTTIASSGNTIYF.

The chain carries TRBV2 and TRBJ2-1; tentatively, D is TRBD2 (6 bases). Germline assignment: CDR1 SNHLY and CDR2 FYNNEI. V was shortened by 3 bases and J by 5 bases, with 11 bases between the two germline ends. The CDR3 loop spans 14 amino acids. The CDR3 DNA sequence: TGTGCCAGCAGTGAGGGCGGAGGGGACAATGAGCAGTTCTTC. It encodes CASSEGGGDNEQFF.

V gene TRBV5-4 combines with J gene TRBJ2-5, with D possibly TRBD2 on 6 matching bases. CDR1 is SGHNT and CDR2 is YYREEE in the germline V gene (reference sequence). With 4 bases removed from V and 5 bases from J, the gap between germline ends came to 15 bases. This CDR3 has 14 residues. CDR3 region: CASSISGTRETQYF. The CDR3 DNA sequence: TGTGCCAGCAGCATCTCGGGGACTCGCGAGACCCAGTACTTC.

V is TRBV4-1 and J is TRBJ1-1; TRBD1 might be the D (6 bases). This CDR3 is 12 amino acids long. The germline gives CDR1 MGHRA, CDR2 YSYEKL. Trimming stripped 6 bases from V and 6 bases from J, with 11 bases between. The CDR3 is CASRLQGSEAFF. The CDR3 DNA follows: TGCGCCAGCAGGCTACAGGGTTCTGAAGCTTTCTTT.

The chain has TRBV19 and TRBJ1-2; 7 nucleotides match TRBD1. This CDR3 comprises 14 residues. Trimming removed 7 bases from V and 8 bases from J; junction bases left unmatched: 13. The V gene's germline CDR1 is LNHDA and CDR2 SQIVND (reference sequence). The CDR3 DNA is TGTGCCAGTACCACAGGGGCCATAACTATCGGCTACACCTTC. Protein: CASTTGAITIGYTF.

This chain connects TRBV5-4 to TRBJ1-2, with a tentative D call TRBD1 (6 bases). The CDR3 has 12 amino acids. With 6 bases removed from V and 8 bases from J, the gap between germline ends came to 14 bases. Germline values: CDR1 SGHNT, CDR2 YYREEE (reference sequence). DNA for the CDR3: TGTGCCAGCAACAGGGTGGGGGGCGGCTACACCTTC. Residues: CASNRVGGGYTF.